The 22 T cell receptor beta chains below were found in one sample sequenced in a study of blood T cell repertoires in COVID-19. Clones were read by immunoSEQ multiplex PCR, and TCRdb kept only the in-frame ones, dropping some. The repertoire has around 460,000 clones, 70% to 90% of them found once; the top ten carry roughly 0.78%. The sequencing input was peripheral blood. The receptor set was obtained from a young man with COVID-19, enrolled during active disease.

The chain joins TRBV7-2 to TRBJ2-5, with D possibly matching TRBD1 (5 bases). The CDR3 extends over 14 amino acids. The germline V and J ends were trimmed by 5 bases and 4 bases, with 14 bases remaining between them. The germline V gene encodes CDR1 SGHTA and CDR2 FQGNSA. The CDR3 nucleotides read TGTGCCAGCAGCATCTCATGGGGCGGAGAGACCCAGTACTTC. Translated, it gives CASSISWGGETQYF.

This chain joins TRBV19 and TRBJ1-1, with 7 bases identical to TRBD1. The CDR3 is 13 residues long. CDR1 is LNHDA and CDR2 is SQIVND in the germline V gene (reference sequence). V lost 8 bases, J lost 4 bases, and 7 bases stayed unmatched. CDR3 sequence: CASSGQVGTEAFF. DNA for the CDR3: TGTGCCAGTTCTGGACAGGTAGGCACTGAAGCTTTCTTT.

This chain uses TRBV7-8 with TRBJ1-1; D unclear. CDR1 is SGHVS and CDR2 is FQNEAQ in the germline V gene. V dropped 3 bases and J dropped 5 bases, with 16 bases sitting between them. There are 15 residues in the CDR3. The CDR3 region is CASSFFSGSKTEAFF. The CDR3 DNA sequence: TGTGCCAGCAGCTTCTTTTCTGGTAGTAAGACTGAAGCTTTCTTT.

The chain employs TRBV15 and TRBJ1-3; a possible D gene is TRBD1 (5 bases). Trimming took 1 base from V and 0 from J, leaving 16 bases between them. This CDR3 comprises 18 residues. Germline V CDR1 and CDR2: LNHNV, YYDKDF (reference sequence). As DNA, the CDR3 is TGTGCCACCAGCAGAGGGGATCGGGACGGGAGCTCTGGAAACACCATATATTTT. As protein: CATSRGDRDGSSGNTIYF.

The rearrangement joins TRBV2 to TRBJ1-4, with D perhaps matching TRBD1 (5 bases). The germline V and J ends were trimmed by 7 bases and 7 bases, with 16 bases remaining between them. The CDR3 sequence is 14 residues long. CDR1 SNHLY and CDR2 FYNNEI come from the germline V gene. The CDR3 DNA is TGTGCCAGCAATAAGGGGAATGGTGGTGAAAAACTGTTTTTT. Protein product: CASNKGNGGEKLFF.

This chain connects TRBV3-1 (or the pseudogene TRBV3-2) to TRBJ1-3; possibly TRBD1 for D (5 bases). This CDR3 comprises 14 residues. Germline CDR1 and CDR2: LGHDT and YNNKEL (reference sequence). The V gene lost 4 bases and the J gene lost 3 bases, with 10 bases spanning the gap. The DNA for the CDR3 is TGTGCCAGCAGCCCGGAGGGGCTTGGAAACACCATATATTTT. This gives the protein CASSPEGLGNTIYF.

Here the CDR3 DNA reads TGTGCCAGCAGCTTTTCCGTCGAGGGTCGGCGGAGTGGCTACACCTTC. This gives the protein CASSFSVEGRRSGYTF. The chain uses TRBV5-4 and TRBJ1-2; D not resolved. This CDR3 region has 16 residues. CDR1 SGHNT and CDR2 YYREEE come from the germline V gene (reference sequence). V lost 2 bases and J lost 7, with 21 bases in between.

The V gene is TRBV27, the J gene TRBJ2-3, with D perhaps TRBD2 (6 bases). CDR1 is MNHEY and CDR2 is SMNVEV in the germline V gene (reference sequence). The length of the CDR3 is 13 residues. V lost 8 bases to trimming and J lost 2 bases, with 11 bases between them. As DNA, the CDR3 is TGTGCCAGCGGGACTTATAACACAGATACGCAGTATTTT. It translates to CASGTYNTDTQYF.

The CDR3: CASSLEGQFYEQYF. CDR3 sequence (DNA): TGTGCCAGCAGCTTAGAGGGACAGTTCTACGAGCAGTACTTC. This chain joins TRBV11-3 and TRBJ2-7; 7 nucleotides match TRBD1. The V gene end was trimmed by 0 bases and the J gene end by 3 bases; junction bases not matched to a gene: 2. This CDR3 contains 14 residues. Germline-derived CDR1 and CDR2 are SGHNT and YENEEA.

This clone was seen only once. V and J are TRBV5-1 and TRBJ2-7; 13 bases are a match to TRBD2. The CDR3 loop spans 15 amino acids. V was clipped by 4 bases and J by 4 bases; unmatched bases: 5. Germline CDR1 and CDR2: SGHRS and YFSETQ. CDR3 sequence reads: CASSPGTSGKYEQYF. CDR3 bases: TGCGCCAGCAGCCCCGGGACTAGCGGGAAATACGAGCAGTACTTC.

V usage is TRBV19 and J usage is TRBJ2-1; no clear D gene. CDR1 and CDR2 from the germline V gene are LNHDA and SQIVND (reference sequence). The CDR3 has 15 residues. V lost 3 bases and J lost 0, with 9 bases in between. The CDR3 bases are TGTGCCAGTAGTATTCAACTAAGCTCCTACAATGAGCAGTTCTTC. This sequence encodes CASSIQLSSYNEQFF.

The V gene is TRBV4-1, the J gene TRBJ1-6, with D maybe TRBD1 (6 bases). CDR1 and CDR2 from the germline V gene are MGHRA and YSYEKL. The CDR3 covers 15 residues. V lost 2 bases to trimming and J lost 7 bases, with 12 bases between them. This CDR3 reads CASSQLQGWNSPLHF. In DNA, the CDR3 is TGCGCCAGCAGCCAACTACAGGGTTGGAATTCACCCCTCCACTTT.

The gene calls are TRBV9 and TRBJ1-6; TRBD1 matches 7 bases. There are 14 residues in the CDR3. Germline-derived CDR1 and CDR2 are SGDLS and YYNGEE. With 4 bases clipped from V and 7 bases from J, the junction kept 5 bases outside the gene matches. The CDR3 DNA reads as TGTGCCAGCAGCTTGGGACAGAGAAATTCACCCCTCCACTTT. Its translation: CASSLGQRNSPLHF.

The chain employs TRBV2 and TRBJ1-4; D remains unclear. The CDR3 totals 18 residues. Per germline, CDR1 SNHLY and CDR2 FYNNEI. The V end was cut by 7 bases, the J end by 0 bases, with 21 bases between. CDR3: CASTLRAVGEATNEKLFF. In nucleotides, the CDR3 is TGTGCCAGCACTCTCCGGGCCGTCGGGGAAGCAACTAATGAAAAACTGTTTTTT.

The chain recombines TRBV3-1 (or the pseudogene TRBV3-2) with TRBJ2-5, with TRBD2 as a possible D gene (5 bases). The V gene's germline CDR1 is LGHDT and CDR2 YNNKEL (reference sequence). The CDR3 runs to 14 residues. V lost 3 bases to trimming and J lost 1 base, with 9 bases between them. In DNA, the CDR3 is TGTGCCAGCAGCCAGCGAAGCGGCCAAGAGACCCAGTACTTC. Its protein product is CASSQRSGQETQYF.

A remark on this clone: Different DNA sequences within this sample yield the same CDR3. DNA of the CDR3: TGTGCCAGCAGTCAGGGGGCGGGGGGAAACACCATATATTTT. It codes for CASSQGAGGNTIYF. V is TRBV6-5 and J is TRBJ1-3; 8 nucleotides match TRBD1. In germline, CDR1 is MNHEY, CDR2 SVGAGI. The V segment lost 5 bases and the J segment 4 bases; nucleotides outside the gene matches: 4. The CDR3 consists of 14 residues.

The gene calls are TRBV27 and TRBJ1-2, with D possibly TRBD1 on 5 matching bases. The CDR3 is made up of 15 amino acids. The germline V and J ends were trimmed by 0 bases and 6 bases, with 14 bases remaining between them. CDR1 is MNHEY and CDR2 is SMNVEV in the germline V gene (reference sequence). CDR3 protein: CASSLSVDNRNGYTF. The DNA for the CDR3 is TGTGCCAGCAGTTTATCGGTGGACAACAGGAATGGCTACACCTTC.

The rearrangement uses TRBV18 and TRBJ1-1, with a possible D match to TRBD1 (6 bases). The CDR3 has 14 residues. The germline V gene has CDR1 KGHSH and CDR2 LQKENI. V lost 1 base, J lost 6 bases, and 12 bases lay in between. CDR3 amino acids: CASSPLFGTSEAFF. Written as DNA, the CDR3 is TGTGCCAGCTCACCACTGTTCGGGACATCTGAAGCTTTCTTT.

The chain recombines TRBV19 with TRBJ2-1, with D tentatively TRBD1 (5 bases). The CDR3 covers 11 residues. The V and J ends lost 5 bases and 13 bases respectively, with 12 bases between them. CDR1 is LNHDA, CDR2 SQIVND, per germline (reference sequence). CDR3 nucleotides: TGTGCCAGTAGTGACACAGGTAAACAGTTCTTC. It codes for CASSDTGKQFF. The entire variable domain, with the rest obtained from reference TRBV19 and TRBJ2-1, is as follows: DGGITQSPKYLFRKEGQNVTLSCEQNLNHDAMYWYRQDPGQGLRLIYYSQIVNDFQKGDIAEGYSVSREKKESFPLTVTSAQKNPTAFYLCASSDTGKQFFGPGTRLTVL.

The J gene is TRBJ1-1, the V gene TRBV18; possibly TRBD1 for D (5 bases). Germline values: CDR1 KGHSH, CDR2 LQKENI. This CDR3 contains 16 residues. Trimming took off 2 bases at V and 1 base at J, with 14 bases between the two ends. CDR3: CASSPMAGLGNTEAFF. DNA of the CDR3: TGTGCCAGCTCACCAATGGCAGGGCTCGGGAACACTGAAGCTTTCTTT.

The chain recombines TRBV2 with TRBJ2-1; the match to TRBD1 covers 7 bases. The CDR3 totals 13 residues. In germline, CDR1 is SNHLY, CDR2 FYNNEI. Germline trimming cut 10 bases from V and 7 bases from J; bases unmatched to any gene: 10. The CDR3 region is CAISVGTANEQFF. CDR3 sequence (DNA): TGTGCCATTTCGGTAGGGACAGCTAATGAGCAGTTCTTC.

The rearrangement links TRBV5-4 to TRBJ2-1, with a tentative D call TRBD2 (5 bases). In germline, CDR1 is SGHNT, CDR2 YYREEE (reference sequence). The CDR3 is 13 amino acids. V lost 4 bases and J 5 bases, leaving 10 bases between the germline ends. This chain's CDR3 is CASSTGLDNEQFF. The CDR3 bases are TGTGCCAGCAGCACCGGACTGGACAATGAGCAGTTCTTC.